The 18 T cell receptor beta chains listed next were all sequenced from one sample in a study of T-cell memory formation after mild COVID-19. One entry per CDR3 protein, called by TCRdb with MiXCR from the 5' RACE reads. The sample lists around 150,000 distinct CDR3 sequences; more than 9% were seen once. Sequencing input: PBMCs or a T cell subset sorted from them (not recorded which). All receptors derive from a man younger than 30 who had mild COVID-19 (a few samples of this study predate the infection). Cell type and time point are not known.

This clonotype has only a few counts. J is TRBJ1-1 and V is TRBV28; 11 nucleotides match TRBD1. V shed 6 bases and J 4 bases; nucleotides not matched to a gene: 4. This CDR3 spans 14 amino acids. Germline loops: CDR1 MDHEN, CDR2 SYDVKM. The CDR3 spells CASSLGQGGTEAFF. CDR3 in DNA: TGTGCCAGCAGCTTGGGACAGGGGGGCACTGAAGCTTTCTTT.

The sample holds many counts of this clonotype. The rearrangement links TRBV29-1 to TRBJ2-1; no reliable D call. Per germline, CDR1 SQVTM and CDR2 ANQGSEA. This CDR3 is built from 15 residues. V was clipped by 0 bases and J by 10 bases, with 19 bases between them. CDR3 in amino acids: CSVEDRRSLSVEQFF. CDR3 DNA sequence: TGCAGCGTTGAAGATCGAAGGTCCCTCTCGGTCGAGCAGTTCTTC.

The rearrangement joins TRBV18 to TRBJ2-7; D possibly corresponds to TRBD2 (7 bases). The ends were cut back, 6 bases at V and 7 bases at J, with 22 bases in the middle. CDR1 KGHSH and CDR2 LQKENI come from the germline V gene. The CDR3 has 15 residues. CDR3 residues: CASSPNRGALGEQYV. Written as DNA, the CDR3 is TGTGCCAGCTCCCCGAATCGGGGGGCTCTGGGTGAGCAGTACGTC.

This clonotype was detected a few times. The rearrangement uses TRBV12-3 or TRBV12-4 and TRBJ1-5; tentative D call: TRBD1 (6 bases). V dropped 6 bases and J dropped 0 bases, with 9 bases sitting between them. The CDR3 sequence is 14 residues long. The CDR3 DNA follows: TGTGCCAGCAGCAACAGGGATAGCAATCAGCCCCAGCATTTT. Amino acids: CASSNRDSNQPQHF.

This clonotype was seen a few times. CDR3 nucleotides: TGTGCCAGCAGCTCTACACGACAGGGAGCCACTGAAGCTTTCTTT. Protein sequence: CASSSTRQGATEAFF. This sequence joins TRBV7-2 and TRBJ1-1; 7 nucleotides line up with TRBD1. The germline gives CDR1 SGHTA, CDR2 FQGNSA. V lost 4 bases to trimming and J lost 4 bases; unmatched junction nucleotides: 9. CDR3 size: 15 residues.

On this clonotype: An end of the junction does not agree with germline; a read error may underlie this. This sequence joins TRBV20-1 and TRBJ1-1; D might be TRBD1 (6 bases). Germline loops: CDR1 DFQATT, CDR2 SNEGSKA (reference sequence). This CDR3 has 14 amino acids. CDR3 nucleotides: TGCAGTCCAAACAGGGATATTTCGTACACTAAAGCTTTCTTT. Its protein product is CSPNRDISYTKAFF.

V gene TRBV12-3 or TRBV12-4 combines with J gene TRBJ2-5; D is unresolved. The CDR3 sequence is 14 residues long. The V and J ends lost 5 bases and 5 bases respectively, with 15 bases between them. For the CDR3, the DNA is TGTGCCAGCAGTCCCCGTTTTGTGGGGGAGACCCAGTACTTC. Its translation: CASSPRFVGETQYF.

This clonotype came up many times. The chain uses TRBV5-1 and TRBJ1-4, with D tentatively TRBD1 (6 bases). Germline CDR1 reads SGHRS; CDR2 reads YFSETQ. The CDR3 is 14 residues long. Trimming took off 4 bases at V and 6 bases at J, with 13 bases between the two ends. CDR3 sequence: CASSGGRQDEKLFF. In nucleotides, the CDR3 is TGCGCCAGCAGCGGGGGCCGGCAGGATGAAAAACTGTTTTTT.

This clonotype was seen ten or more times. The rearrangement joins TRBV3-1 to TRBJ2-4; weak D call: TRBD2 (5 bases). The CDR3 has 15 residues. CDR1 and CDR2 from the germline V gene are LGHDT and YNNKEL (reference sequence). Trimming shortened V by 5 bases and J by 2 bases, and 13 bases separated the two germline ends. The CDR3 is CASSIAFVTKNIQYF. Written as DNA, the CDR3 is TGTGCCAGCAGCATAGCGTTTGTAACCAAAAACATTCAGTACTTC.

In this sample, this clonotype turned up a few times. This chain connects TRBV2 to TRBJ2-2; 14 bases align to TRBD2. Germline V lookup: CDR1 SNHLY, CDR2 FYNNEI. The CDR3 contains 16 residues. Germline trimming cut 7 bases from V and 1 base from J; bases unmatched to any gene: 2. CDR3 nucleotide sequence: TGTGCCAGCACCGGACTAGCGGGGGGGAACACCGGGGAGCTGTTTTTT. This codes for CASTGLAGGNTGELFF.

The chain uses TRBV7-2 and TRBJ2-3; 9 bases line up with TRBD2. Germline V gene lookup returns CDR1 SGHTA and CDR2 FQGNSA. The V and J ends lost 1 base and 4 bases, in that order; junction bases with no gene match: 15. The CDR3 is 19 residues long. The CDR3 reads CASSLDFAGGQVRADTQYF. CDR3 bases: TGTGCCAGCAGCTTAGATTTCGCGGGGGGGCAAGTTAGGGCAGATACGCAGTATTTT.

This clonotype was picked up a small number of times. J is TRBJ2-7 and V is TRBV7-8; 7 bases match TRBD1. The germline V gene has CDR1 SGHVS and CDR2 FQNEAQ. The CDR3 is 15 residues long. The junction had 13 bases not matched to a gene; V was cut back by 4 bases and J by 7 bases. As DNA, the CDR3 is TGTGCCAGCAGCTCCCGGGACAGCCCACCGGGAGAGCAGTACGTC. Translation: CASSSRDSPPGEQYV.

This clonotype was counted at least ten times. CDR3 protein: CASSDGTSGYNEQFF. Written as DNA, the CDR3 is TGTGCCAGCAGTGACGGGACTAGCGGTTACAATGAGCAGTTCTTC. The rearrangement links TRBV2 to TRBJ2-1; 11 bases match TRBD2. The CDR3 is 15 amino acids. Germline CDR1 and CDR2: SNHLY and FYNNEI. J lost 4 bases, V lost 3 bases, and 2 bases had no gene match.

This clonotype showed up many times. This chain uses TRBV20-1 with TRBJ2-7; D is perhaps TRBD1 (5 bases). The germline V and J ends were trimmed by 0 bases and 4 bases, with 16 bases remaining between them. Germline V lookup: CDR1 DFQATT, CDR2 SNEGSKA (reference sequence). The CDR3 length is 15 residues. The CDR3 nucleotides read TGCAGTGCTAGAGATTTTAGGGGCACCGGTTACGAGCAGTACTTC. Translating gives CSARDFRGTGYEQYF.

This clonotype was counted only a few times. The J gene is TRBJ1-5, the V gene TRBV6-5; 7 bases line up with TRBD1. CDR1 is MNHEY and CDR2 is SVGAGI in the germline V gene. V gave up 5 bases and J gave up 2 bases; unmatched junction bases: 9. This CDR3 region has 16 residues. The CDR3 is CASSHQGGRGNQPQHF. CDR3 nucleotide sequence: TGTGCCAGCAGTCACCAGGGGGGTCGGGGCAATCAGCCCCAGCATTTT.

In its sample, this clonotype was seen a few times. V gene TRBV5-1 combines with J gene TRBJ2-7; 7 positions match TRBD1. CDR3 size: 14 residues. Germline V gene data show CDR1 as SGHRS and CDR2 as YFSETQ. V gave up 2 bases and J gave up 3 bases; unmatched junction bases: 5. The CDR3 DNA is TGCGCCAGCAGCTTTCTGGGACAGATCTACGAGCAGTACTTC. Amino acids: CASSFLGQIYEQYF. Full variable domain (missing parts from reference TRBV5-1 and TRBJ2-7): KAGVTQTPRYLIKTRGQQVTLSCSPISGHRSVSWYQQTPGQGLQFLFEYFSETQRNKGNFPGRFSGRQFSNSRSEMNVSTLELGDSALYLCASSFLGQIYEQYFGPGTRLTVT.

This clonotype has only a few counts. This sequence may be a read error, since a much larger clone differs from it by one base. V usage is TRBV5-5 and J usage is TRBJ2-5, with D unclear. V lost 1 base and J 2 bases, leaving 3 bases between the germline ends. The CDR3 spans 12 residues. From germline, CDR1 is SGHKS and CDR2 YYEKEE (reference sequence). The CDR3 reads CASSLWQETQYF. In DNA form, the CDR3 reads TGTGCCAGCAGCTTGTGGCAAGAGACCCAGTACTTC.

CDR3 loop: CASSFGHSGDTQYF. CDR3 nucleotide sequence: TGTGCCAGCAGTTTTGGACACTCCGGAGATACGCAGTATTTT. This sequence joins TRBV28 and TRBJ2-3, with D perhaps TRBD1 (5 bases). Germline assignment: CDR1 MDHEN and CDR2 SYDVKM. V shed 3 bases and J shed 5 bases, with 12 bases lying between them. This CDR3 region has 14 residues.